Detailed here is one TCR beta chain. Original processing notes: Reference gene primer amplification yielded estimated nucleated cell counts. Libraries were prepared by immunoSEQ multiplex PCR; TCRdb keeps only in-frame clonotypes and omits some of them. That table furnishes V, J and clone size, whereas the DNA furnished D and trimming. This table has 75,000 to 95,000 clones, about 82% appearing once. The sample is drawn from a study of blood T cell repertoires in COVID-19. About the study: From T cells, B-cell-depleted T cells, or PBMCs came the material, which was cDNA or gDNA.

The CDR3 loop spans 13 amino acids. The germline V and J ends were trimmed by 1 base and 8 bases, with 10 bases remaining between them. Germline values: CDR1 SGHAT, CDR2 FQDESV (reference sequence). This clonotype was sampled from an older man with active or convalescent COVID-19. The chain combines TRBV11-1 with TRBJ2-3; D may be TRBD2 (5 bases). The sequencing input was peripheral blood. This chain's CDR3 is CASSLVGAGTQYF. The CDR3 nucleotides read TGTGCCAGCAGCTTAGTGGGAGCAGGTACGCAGTATTTT.